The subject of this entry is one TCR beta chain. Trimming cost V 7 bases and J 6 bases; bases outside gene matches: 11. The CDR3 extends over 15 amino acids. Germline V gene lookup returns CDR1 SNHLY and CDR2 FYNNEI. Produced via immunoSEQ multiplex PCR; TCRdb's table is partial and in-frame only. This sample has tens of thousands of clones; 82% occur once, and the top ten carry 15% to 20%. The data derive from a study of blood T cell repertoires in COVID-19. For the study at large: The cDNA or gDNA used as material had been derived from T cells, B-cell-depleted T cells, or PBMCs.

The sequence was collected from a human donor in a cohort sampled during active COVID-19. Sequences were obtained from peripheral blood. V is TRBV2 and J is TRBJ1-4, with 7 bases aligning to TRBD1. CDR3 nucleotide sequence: TGTGCCAGCACCGTTACGGGACAGAGCTATGAAAAACTGTTTTTT. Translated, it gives CASTVTGQSYEKLFF.